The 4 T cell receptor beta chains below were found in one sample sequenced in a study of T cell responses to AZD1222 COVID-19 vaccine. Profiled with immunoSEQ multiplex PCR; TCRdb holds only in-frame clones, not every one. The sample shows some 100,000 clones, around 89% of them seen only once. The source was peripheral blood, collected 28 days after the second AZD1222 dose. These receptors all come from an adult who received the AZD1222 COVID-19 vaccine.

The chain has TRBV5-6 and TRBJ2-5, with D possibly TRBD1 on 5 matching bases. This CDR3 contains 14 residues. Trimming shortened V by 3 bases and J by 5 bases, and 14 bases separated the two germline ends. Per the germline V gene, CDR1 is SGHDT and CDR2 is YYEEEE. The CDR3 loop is CASSSLGPLETQYF. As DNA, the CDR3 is TGTGCCAGCAGCTCCTTGGGGCCACTCGAGACCCAGTACTTC.

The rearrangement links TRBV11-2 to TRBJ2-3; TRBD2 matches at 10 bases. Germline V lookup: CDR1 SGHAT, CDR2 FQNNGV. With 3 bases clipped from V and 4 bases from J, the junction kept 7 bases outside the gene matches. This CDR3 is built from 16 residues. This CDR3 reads CASSFRLAGAPDTQYF. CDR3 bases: TGTGCCAGCAGCTTTAGGCTAGCGGGAGCGCCAGATACGCAGTATTTT.

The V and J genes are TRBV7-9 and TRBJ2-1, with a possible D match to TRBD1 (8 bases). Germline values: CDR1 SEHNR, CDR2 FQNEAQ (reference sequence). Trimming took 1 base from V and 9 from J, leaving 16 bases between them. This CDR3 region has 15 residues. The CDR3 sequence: CASSLVITGGVEQFF. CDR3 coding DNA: TGTGCCAGCAGCTTAGTTATAACAGGGGGGGTTGAGCAGTTCTTC.

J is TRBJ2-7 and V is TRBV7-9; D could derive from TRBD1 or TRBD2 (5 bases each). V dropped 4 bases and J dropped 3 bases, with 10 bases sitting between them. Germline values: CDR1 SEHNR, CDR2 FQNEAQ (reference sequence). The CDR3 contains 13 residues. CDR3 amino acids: CASSSGRIYEQYF. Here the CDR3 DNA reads TGTGCCAGCAGCTCGGGACGGATCTACGAGCAGTACTTC.